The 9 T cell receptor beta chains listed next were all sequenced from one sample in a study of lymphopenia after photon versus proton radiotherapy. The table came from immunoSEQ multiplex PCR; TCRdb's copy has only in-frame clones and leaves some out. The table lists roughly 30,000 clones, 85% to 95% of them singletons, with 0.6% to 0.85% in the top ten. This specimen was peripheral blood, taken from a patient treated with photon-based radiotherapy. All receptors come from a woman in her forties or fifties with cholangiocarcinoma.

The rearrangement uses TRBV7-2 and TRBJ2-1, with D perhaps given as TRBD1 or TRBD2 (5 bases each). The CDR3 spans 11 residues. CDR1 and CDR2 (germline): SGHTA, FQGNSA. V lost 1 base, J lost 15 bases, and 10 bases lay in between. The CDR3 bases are TGTGCCAGCAGCTTAGGAGGGGCCAGGTTCTTC. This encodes CASSLGGARFF. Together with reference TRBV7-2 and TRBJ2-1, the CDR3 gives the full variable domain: GAGVSQSPSNKVTEKGKDVELRCDPISGHTALYWYRQSLGQGLEFLIYFQGNSAPDKSGLPSDRFSAERTGGSVSTLTIQRTQQEDSAVYLCASSLGGARFFGPGTRLTVL.

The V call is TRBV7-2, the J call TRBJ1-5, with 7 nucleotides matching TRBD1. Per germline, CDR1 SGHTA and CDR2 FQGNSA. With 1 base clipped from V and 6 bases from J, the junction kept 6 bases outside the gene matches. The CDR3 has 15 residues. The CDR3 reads CASSLDRGASQPQHF. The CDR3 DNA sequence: TGTGCCAGCAGCTTAGACAGGGGAGCGAGTCAGCCCCAGCATTTT.

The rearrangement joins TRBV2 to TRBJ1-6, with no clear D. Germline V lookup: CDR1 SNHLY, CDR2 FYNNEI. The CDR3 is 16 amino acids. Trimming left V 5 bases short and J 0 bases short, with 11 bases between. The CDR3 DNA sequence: TGTGCCAGCAGTCGGGAAACGAGCTCCTATAATTCACCCCTCCACTTT. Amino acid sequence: CASSRETSSYNSPLHF. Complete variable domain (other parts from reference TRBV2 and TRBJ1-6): EPEVTQTPSHQVTQMGQEVILRCVPISNHLYFYWYRQILGQKVEFLVSFYNNEISEKSEIFDDQFSVERPDGSNFTLKIRSTKLEDSAMYFCASSRETSSYNSPLHFGNGTRLTVT.

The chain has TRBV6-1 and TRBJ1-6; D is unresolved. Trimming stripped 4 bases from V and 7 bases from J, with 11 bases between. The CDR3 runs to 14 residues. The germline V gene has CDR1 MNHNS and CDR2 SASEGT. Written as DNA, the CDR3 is TGTGCCAGCAGTGGGGAGGGTGGGAATTCACCCCTCCACTTT. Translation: CASSGEGGNSPLHF.

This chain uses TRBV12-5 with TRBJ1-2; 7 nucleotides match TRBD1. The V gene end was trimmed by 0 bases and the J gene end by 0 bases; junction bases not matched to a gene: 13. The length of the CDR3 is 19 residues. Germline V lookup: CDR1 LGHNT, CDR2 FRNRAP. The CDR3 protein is CASGLVARDSQLPNYGYTF. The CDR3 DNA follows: TGTGCTAGTGGTTTGGTTGCCAGGGACAGCCAGCTACCTAACTATGGCTACACCTTC. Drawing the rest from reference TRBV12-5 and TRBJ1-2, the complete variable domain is DARVTQTPRHKVTEMGQEVTMRCQPILGHNTVFWYRQTMMQGLELLAYFRNRAPLDDSGMPKDRFSAEMPDATLATLKIQPSEPRDSAVYFCASGLVARDSQLPNYGYTFGSGTRLTVV.

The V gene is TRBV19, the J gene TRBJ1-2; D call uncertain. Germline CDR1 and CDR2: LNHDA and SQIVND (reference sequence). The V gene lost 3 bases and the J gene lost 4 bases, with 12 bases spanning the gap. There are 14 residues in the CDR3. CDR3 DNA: TGTGCCAGTAGTATCCCGGACCTTGCCTATGGCTACACCTTC. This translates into CASSIPDLAYGYTF.

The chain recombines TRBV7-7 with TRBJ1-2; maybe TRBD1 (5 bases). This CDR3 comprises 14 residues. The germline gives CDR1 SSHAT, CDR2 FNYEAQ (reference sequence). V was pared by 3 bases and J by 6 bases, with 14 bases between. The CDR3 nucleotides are TGTGCCAGCAGCTTGGTGAGGGGAAACGATGGCTACACCTTC. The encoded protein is CASSLVRGNDGYTF.

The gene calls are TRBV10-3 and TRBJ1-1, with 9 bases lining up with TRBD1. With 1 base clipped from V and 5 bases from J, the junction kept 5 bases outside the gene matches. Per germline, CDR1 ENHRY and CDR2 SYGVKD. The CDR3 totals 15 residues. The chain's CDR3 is CAISEWVDRGTEAFF. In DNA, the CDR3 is TGTGCCATCAGTGAGTGGGTGGACAGGGGAACTGAAGCTTTCTTT.

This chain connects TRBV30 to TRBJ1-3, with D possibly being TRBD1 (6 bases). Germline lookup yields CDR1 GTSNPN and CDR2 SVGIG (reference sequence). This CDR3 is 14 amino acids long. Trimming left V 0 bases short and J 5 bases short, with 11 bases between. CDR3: CAWSVGGDRNTIYF. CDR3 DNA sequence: TGTGCCTGGAGTGTAGGGGGGGACAGAAACACCATATATTTT. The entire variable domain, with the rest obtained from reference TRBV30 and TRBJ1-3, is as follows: SQTIHQWPATLVQPVGSPLSLECTVEGTSNPNLYWYRQAAGRGLQLLFYSVGIGQISSEVPQNLSASRPQDRQFILSSKKLLLSDSGFYLCAWSVGGDRNTIYFGEGSWLTVV.